This passage covers 29 T cell receptor beta chains from one sample sequenced in a study of tumor and adjacent non-tumor tissue in lung cancer. RNA was extracted from bulk tissue without any cell sorting. A modified ARM-PCR protocol with three rounds of nested PCR amplified TCRbeta. TCRdb re-derived calls from the multiplex PCR reads in MiXCR, one entry per CDR3 protein. In the table there are roughly 200,000 distinct CDR3 sequences, 71% of which are singletons. The specimen sequenced was lung tumor tissue. The source is a man aged 55 to 70 with non-small cell lung cancer.

This clonotype has just one count. At one boundary the junction diverges from the germline segment, which might be a read error. This sequence joins TRBV29-1 and TRBJ2-1, with TRBD2 as a possible D gene (5 bases). CDR1 and CDR2 from the germline V gene are SQVTM and ANQGSEA. There are 11 residues in the CDR3. The CDR3, as DNA: TGCAGTGTTGAGACTACCGGGTCTCCCTTCTTC. Translation: CSVETTGSPFF.

With respect to this clonotype: Here the CDR3 omits its conserved ending phenylalanine or tryptophan, so a read error is the likely source. The chain joins TRBV27 to TRBJ2-7, with D perhaps matching TRBD2 (5 bases). Per the germline V gene, CDR1 is MNHEY and CDR2 is SMNVEV (reference sequence). This CDR3 has 15 amino acids. Written as DNA, the CDR3 is TGTGCTAGCAGTTCCATGGCCGGGGTGAGGAACGATCAGTACTTG. Its translation: CASSSMAGVRNDQYL.

CDR3 sequence: CASSLAGATEYGYTF. The CDR3 DNA reads as TGTGCCAGCAGCTTAGCCGGAGCTACTGAATATGGCTACACCTTC. The chain is built from TRBV7-9 and TRBJ1-2, with D unresolved. The V end was cut by 0 bases, the J end by 5 bases, with 13 bases between. From germline, CDR1 is SEHNR and CDR2 FQNEAQ (reference sequence). This CDR3 has 15 amino acids.

The J gene is TRBJ1-5, the V gene TRBV7-8; tentatively, D is TRBD1 (6 bases). The CDR3 runs to 13 residues. The germline V and J ends were trimmed by 4 bases and 5 bases, with 9 bases remaining between them. CDR1 is SGHVS and CDR2 is FQNEAQ in the germline V gene. The CDR3 loop is CASSYQGYQPQHF. The CDR3 DNA sequence: TGTGCCAGCAGCTACCAGGGGTATCAGCCCCAGCATTTT.

Points on this clonotype: Germline and junction disagree at one end, which may indicate a read error. The J gene is TRBJ2-6, the V gene TRBV11-2; 7 bases match TRBD1. Germline CDR1 and CDR2: SGHAT and FQNNGV. The CDR3 sequence is 19 residues long. The DNA for the CDR3 is TGCGCCAGCACCTTAGTTCCAAAGGACAGGCCCTCTGGGGCCAACGTCCTGTCTTTC. Translating it yields CASTLVPKDRPSGANVLSF.

As regards this clonotype: One junction end does not reproduce the germline sequence, and a read error may be involved. The genes are TRBV11-3 and TRBJ2-7; no clear D gene. The CDR3 loop spans 14 amino acids. Germline CDR1 SGHNT, CDR2 YENEEA. DNA of the CDR3: TGTGCCAACAGCTTAGATCTCATGGTCAACGAGCAGTACTTC. This translates into CANSLDLMVNEQYF.

Concerning this clonotype itself: Given the absence of the conserved phenylalanine or tryptophan at the CDR3 end, a read error is likely. The chain links TRBV12-3 or TRBV12-4 to TRBJ1-4; 8 bases match TRBD1. The length of the CDR3 is 14 residues. CDR3 sequence: CVSTHRGANEKLFL. For the CDR3, the DNA is TGTGTCAGCACCCACAGGGGGGCTAATGAAAAACTGTTTTTG.

This clonotype was found once. The chain carries TRBV6-5 and TRBJ2-2; D gene uncertain. CDR3 length equals 15 residues. Germline V gene data show CDR1 as MNHEY and CDR2 as SVGAGI. Deletions cut 2 bases from V and 7 bases from J, with 14 bases between. The CDR3 DNA sequence: TGTGCCAGCAGTTACCTGGCAGCCTACATCGGGGAGCTGTTTTTT. As protein: CASSYLAAYIGELFF.

The chain combines TRBV6-2 or TRBV6-3 with TRBJ2-3; 7 bases map to TRBD1. This CDR3 region has 21 residues. Per the germline V gene, CDR1 is MNHEY and CDR2 is SVGEGT. After removal of 0 bases from V and 8 bases from J, the junction contained 26 bases not matched to a gene. This chain's CDR3 is CASSYSVATGRLEGPPGTQYF. The CDR3 coding sequence is TGTGCCAGCAGTTACTCGGTGGCGACAGGGCGGCTAGAGGGTCCCCCGGGTACGCAGTATTTT.

The V call is TRBV11-3, the J call TRBJ1-3; no clear D. Per the germline V gene, CDR1 is SGHNT and CDR2 is YENEEA. The CDR3 spans 13 residues. Trimming removed 11 bases from V and 8 bases from J, with 19 bases in between. Written as DNA, the CDR3 is TGTGCCCGAAGCTTAGCATTTGCCCACACCATATATTTT. Translation gives CARSLAFAHTIYF.

About this clonotype itself: A much larger clone is a single base away; this may be a read error. The V call is TRBV20-1, the J call TRBJ2-7; D is unclear. Germline V gene data show CDR1 as DFQATT and CDR2 as SNEGSKA (reference sequence). CDR3 length: 13 amino acids. V was clipped by 1 base and J by 0 bases, with 7 bases between them. CDR3 nucleotide sequence: TGCAGTGCTAGAGCGACTGTCTCCTACGAGCAGTACTTC. Protein sequence: CSARATVSYEQYF.

The chain is built from TRBV18 and TRBJ1-2; D may be TRBD1 (5 bases). The CDR3 has 13 amino acids. CDR1 KGHSH and CDR2 LQKENI come from the germline V gene. With 5 bases removed from V and 7 bases from J, the gap between germline ends came to 14 bases. This CDR3 is CASSISQGSGYTF. The CDR3 coding sequence is TGTGCCAGCTCAATATCTCAGGGTTCTGGCTACACCTTC. Variable domain in full (rest from reference TRBV18 and TRBJ1-2): NAGVMQNPRHLVRRRGQEARLRCSPMKGHSHVYWYRQLPEEGLKFMVYLQKENIIDESGMPKERFSAEFPKEGPSILRIQQVVRGDSAAYFCASSISQGSGYTFGSGTRLTVV.

Note on this clonotype: A much larger clone differs by one base, so this may be a read error. The chain carries TRBV29-1 and TRBJ2-3, with D tentatively TRBD1 (5 bases). This CDR3 has 14 amino acids. Germline loops: CDR1 SQVTM, CDR2 ANQGSEA. The CDR3 DNA reads as TGCAGCGTACCCAGACGCCCGCTCACAGGTACGCAGTATTTT. Translated: CSVPRRPLTGTQYF.

The chain carries TRBV20-1 and TRBJ2-7; weak D call: TRBD1 (6 bases). Germline values: CDR1 DFQATT, CDR2 SNEGSKA (reference sequence). The CDR3 loop spans 13 amino acids. This CDR3 is CTSRVFNRDEQYF. The DNA of the CDR3 is TGCACTTCTAGAGTGTTTAACAGGGACGAGCAGTACTTC.

In regard to this clonotype: The junction shows a germline mismatch at one end, possibly a read error. The genes are TRBV11-3 and TRBJ2-2; 9 nucleotides align to TRBD2. CDR1 SGHNT and CDR2 YENEEA come from the germline V gene. The CDR3 length is 18 residues. The CDR3 region has the DNA TGTGCCAACAGCTCCCGTGGAGCGGGAGGATACAGAGCCAGGGAGCTGTTTTTT. Amino acid sequence: CANSSRGAGGYRARELFF.

In the case of this clonotype: One end of the junction does not line up with germline, which may come from a read error. This rearrangement joins TRBV24-1 to TRBJ1-2; D call uncertain. This CDR3 spans 15 amino acids. Germline CDR1 and CDR2: KGHDR and SFDVKD. DNA of the CDR3: TGTGCCACCAGCGATACCGGACCGTCCATCTATGGCTACACGTTC. Protein sequence: CATSDTGPSIYGYTF.

Comment on this clonotype: A much more abundant neighbour one base away suggests this may be a read error. The chain combines TRBV28 with TRBJ1-2, with D possibly TRBD1 on 6 matching bases. The CDR3 runs to 11 residues. Trimming cost V 4 bases and J 10 bases, with 10 bases left between them. Germline V gene sequence: CDR1 MDHEN, CDR2 SYDVKM. The CDR3 DNA is TGTGCCAGCAGTTACAGGGATGCCTACACCTTC. This encodes CASSYRDAYTF.

To note about this clonotype: The junction departs from germline at one end; a sequencing error may be responsible. The V call is TRBV20-1, the J call TRBJ2-7; 8 bases match TRBD2. This CDR3 region has 15 residues. CDR1 and CDR2 from the germline V gene are DFQATT and SNEGSKA (reference sequence). CDR3 sequence (DNA): TGCAGTGCTAGAAGTCCGGGACTAGGGCGTTACGAGCATTACTTC. Residues: CSARSPGLGRYEHYF.

This clonotype was detected ten times or more. The chain links TRBV12-3 or TRBV12-4 to TRBJ2-7; the D is unclear. CDR3 length equals 13 residues. Between the trimmed V and J ends, which lost 5 bases and 2 bases, there was a span of 10 bases. CDR3 protein: CASSLEKPYEQYF. The CDR3 DNA reads as TGTGCCAGCAGTCTAGAGAAGCCCTACGAGCAGTACTTC.

This clonotype was seen more than once but under ten times. This clone may be a read error of a much larger clone one base away. The CDR3 is CTSRPGLASSYEQYF. In DNA, the CDR3 is TGTACCAGCAGGCCTGGACTAGCCTCCTCCTACGAGCAGTACTTC. V and J are TRBV11-3 and TRBJ2-7; 8 bases agree with TRBD2. Germline values: CDR1 SGHNT, CDR2 YENEEA. The CDR3 runs to 15 residues.

Note on this clonotype: A much larger clonotype is one base distant, so this may be a read error. The genes are TRBV29-1 and TRBJ2-7; 8 bases are a match to TRBD1. This CDR3 is built from 13 residues. Germline CDR1 and CDR2: SQVTM and ANQGSEA. In DNA form, the CDR3 reads TGCGGCGGTGCCGGGACAGGCGGTCAAGAGCAGTACTTC. Translating it yields CGGAGTGGQEQYF.

A remark on this clonotype: Here the CDR3 omits its conserved ending phenylalanine or tryptophan, so a read error is the likely source. The CDR3 loop is CASTRGQGLYEQYL. The CDR3, as DNA: TGTGCCAGCACGCGGGGACAGGGTCTCTACGAGCAGTACTTG. This rearrangement joins TRBV12-3 or TRBV12-4 to TRBJ2-7, with 9 bases matching TRBD1. The junction had 7 bases not matched to a gene; V was cut back by 7 bases and J by 3 bases. This CDR3 spans 14 amino acids.

In its sample, this clonotype was seen once. Germline and junction disagree at one end, which may indicate a read error. In DNA form, the CDR3 reads TGTGCCAGCAGTGATCGGCCAGATACGAAGTATTTT. It is translated as CASSDRPDTKYF. The chain uses TRBV6-1 and TRBJ2-3; D remains unclear. The CDR3 is made up of 12 amino acids. The germline CDR1 and CDR2 sequences are MNHNS and SASEGT.

This clonotype has at least ten counts. V and J are TRBV6-5 and TRBJ1-2; 7 bases are a match to TRBD1. Germline assignment: CDR1 MNHEY and CDR2 SVGAGI. The V gene end was trimmed by 5 bases and the J gene end by 3 bases; junction bases not matched to a gene: 15. The CDR3 is 17 residues long. The CDR3 region is CASSTVWGRGSHYGYTF. CDR3 DNA sequence: TGTGCCAGCAGTACCGTTTGGGGCAGGGGGAGTCACTATGGCTACACCTTC.

The chain is built from TRBV7-8 and TRBJ2-5; D gene ambiguous. This CDR3 contains 12 residues. Germline values: CDR1 SGHVS, CDR2 FQNEAQ. Trimming shortened V by 5 bases and J by 2 bases, and 6 bases separated the two germline ends. CDR3 DNA sequence: TGTGCCAGCAGCCGATTACAAGAGACCCAGTACTTC. Its translation is CASSRLQETQYF.

With regard to this clonotype: This may be a read error: a much more frequent sequence differs by one nucleotide. In this CDR3 the conserved last residue, phenylalanine or tryptophan, is missing, so a read error is likely. The V call is TRBV6-1, the J call TRBJ1-1, with a tentative D call TRBD1 (5 bases). The V end was cut by 2 bases, the J end by 0 bases, with 7 bases between. Germline loops: CDR1 MNHNS, CDR2 SASEGT. This CDR3 region has 14 residues. CDR3 DNA sequence: TGTGCCAGCAGTGAACCCAGGGTGAACACTGAAGCTTTCATT. Translated: CASSEPRVNTEAFI.

As for this clonotype: One end of the junction fails to match germline, which may point to a read error. This chain links TRBV20-1 with TRBJ1-3; unclear D gene. CDR1 and CDR2 (germline): DFQATT, SNEGSKA (reference sequence). This CDR3 has 15 residues. The CDR3: CRAIPLGSSGNTIYF. The CDR3 DNA sequence: TGCAGAGCTATTCCGTTAGGGAGCTCTGGAAACACCATATATTTT.

Turning to this clonotype: The junction and the germline gene differ at one end; a read error may be behind it. The rearrangement joins TRBV20-1 to TRBJ2-7; 7 positions match TRBD2. The CDR3 has 14 residues. The germline V gene encodes CDR1 DFQATT and CDR2 SNEGSKA (reference sequence). CDR3 coding DNA: TGCAGTGCTAGAGGAGGGGAGGGTAGTTGGGAGCTGTATTTC. It encodes CSARGGEGSWELYF.

Note on this clonotype: At one end, the junction sequence differs from germline, possibly due to a read error. The chain links TRBV20-1 to TRBJ1-6, with D unclear. The CDR3 runs 17 residues. Germline assignment: CDR1 DFQATT and CDR2 SNEGSKA (reference sequence). CDR3 DNA: TGCAGTGCTAGGGACGCTGGGAAGAGCTCCTATAATTTACCCCTCCACTTT. Its protein is CSARDAGKSSYNLPLHF.